Sequencing of this T cell receptor beta chain was carried out in a study of shared clonotypes between healthy human individuals. This clone was detected only once. Sorted-subset replicate PCR reactions were performed with approximately 200 ng DNA, corresponding to roughly 31,000 T cell genomes. Only in-frame clones appear in the TCRdb table, and some are missing; sequencing was by immunoSEQ multiplex PCR. The table records some 2 million clones, approximately 95% of them present only once. CD8 cells regarded as naive lacked CD45RO, were positively chosen for CCR7, and omitted terminally differentiated effector memory CD45RA+ cells. Germline CDR1 and CDR2: MNHNS and SASEGT. The CDR3 runs 16 residues. J gave up 7 bases and V 4 bases, and 11 bases lay outside the gene matches.

This clonotype originated in a man aged 18-30 years in good health. The chain recombines TRBV6-1 with TRBJ1-4; 8 bases line up with TRBD1. Sequencing was performed on naive CD8+ T cells sorted from blood. The CDR3 coding sequence is TGTGCCAGCAGTGGGGGGACAGGTCCAGCCGCTGAAAAACTGTTTTTT. Translation: CASSGGTGPAAEKLFF.